This TCR beta chain was identified during a study of cytomegalovirus exposure and HLA in healthy donors. There are 16 residues in the CDR3. CDR1 and CDR2 (germline): SNHLY, FYNNEI. V lost 4 bases and J lost 4; bases outside the gene matches: 8. Study-wide points: Most CMV-associated TCR beta chains were later found to appear HLA-restricted. HLA-A and HLA-B allele assignments for most subjects were reportedly predicted accurately using TCR beta sequences. Being productive about 90% or about 30% of the time was typical of most TCR beta V segments in an earlier analysis.

Amplification used 60 Vbeta primers and 13 Jbeta primers. Assay: immunoSEQ multiplex PCR; the TCRdb copy retains only in-frame clones and omits some. Among about 190,000 clones listed, 10% to 15% were seen once. This clone was recorded a few times. Antigen: not known. This chain joins TRBV2 and TRBJ1-5; the match to TRBD1 covers 9 bases. The sequence was obtained from a man in his fifties or sixties in good health and CMV-seropositive. Material: PBMCs. This CDR3 reads CASSGGTGFGNQPQHF. CDR3 sequence (DNA): TGTGCCAGCAGTGGGGGGACAGGGTTTGGGAATCAGCCCCAGCATTTT.